This entry lists 15 T cell receptor beta chains sequenced from one sample in a study of Ad26.COV2.S vaccination and SARS-CoV-2 variants. The protocol was immunoSEQ multiplex PCR, while the TCRdb copy is restricted to in-frame clones and leaves out a portion. The sample yields approximately 250,000 clones, roughly 89% seen once. This sample's treatment: around 19 received Ad26.COV2.S at low or high dose, single or two shots; five or six received placebo; per-sample allocation not given. Sampling was done on day 63 after the first vaccine or placebo injection. Sequenced here: peripheral blood, sampled in a trial of Ad26.COV2.S vaccine versus placebo. These receptors all stem from a person between 18 and 59 years old who received the Ad26.COV2.S COVID-19 vaccine or a placebo.

The gene calls are TRBV5-5 and TRBJ1-2; maybe TRBD1 (5 bases). Germline CDR1 reads SGHKS; CDR2 reads YYEKEE (reference sequence). CDR3 length equals 13 residues. Trimming stripped 1 base from V and 8 bases from J, with 12 bases between. CDR3: CASSLSGKEGYTF. The CDR3 nucleotides are TGTGCCAGCAGCTTGTCAGGGAAGGAAGGCTACACCTTC.

The chain couples TRBV4-2 to TRBJ1-2; D unclear. The CDR3 loop spans 14 amino acids. Germline values: CDR1 LGHNA, CDR2 YNFKEQ. The V end was cut by 4 bases, the J end by 6 bases, with 15 bases between. The DNA of the CDR3 is TGTGCCAGCAGCCGAGAAGCGGGTAGTCATGGCTACACCTTC. Translation gives CASSREAGSHGYTF.

This clone was detected once. The V gene is TRBV7-9, the J gene TRBJ2-3, with a weak D call TRBD1 (6 bases). Trimming shortened V by 2 bases and J by 2 bases, and 11 bases separated the two germline ends. Per germline, CDR1 SEHNR and CDR2 FQNEAQ (reference sequence). The CDR3 spans 15 residues. The CDR3 DNA is TGTGCCAGCAGCTTACAGGGGTGGGACACAGATACGCAGTATTTT. Residues: CASSLQGWDTDTQYF. Combining the CDR3 with reference TRBV7-9 and TRBJ2-3 gives the whole variable domain DTGVSQNPRHKITKRGQNVTFRCDPISEHNRLYWYRQTLGQGPEFLTYFQNEAQLEKSRLLSDRFSAERPKGSFSTLEIQRTEQGDSAMYLCASSLQGWDTDTQYFGPGTRLTVL.

In nucleotides, the CDR3 is TGTGCCAGCAGTTCGACAGGGGATTATGGCTACACCTTC. Translation: CASSSTGDYGYTF. The J gene is TRBJ1-2, the V gene TRBV6-5; 8 bases align to TRBD1. V trimming: 4 bases; J trimming: 5 bases; junction bases outside the gene matches: 3. This CDR3 is 13 amino acids long. From germline, CDR1 is MNHEY and CDR2 SVGAGI.

The chain joins TRBV4-3 to TRBJ1-6; maybe TRBD1 (5 bases). The CDR3 runs to 14 residues. Per germline, CDR1 LGHNA and CDR2 YSLEER. Trimming took 9 bases from V and 4 from J, leaving 13 bases between them. The CDR3 DNA reads as TGCGCCAGGAGGGGTGAAAGGTATAATTCACCCCTCCACTTT. Translated, it gives CARRGERYNSPLHF.

This rearrangement joins TRBV7-9 to TRBJ2-3; weak D call: TRBD2 (5 bases). This CDR3 spans 15 amino acids. The V gene's germline CDR1 is SEHNR and CDR2 FQNEAQ (reference sequence). Trimming shortened V by 1 base and J by 9 bases, and 17 bases separated the two germline ends. The CDR3 DNA is TGTGCCAGCAGCTTAGGAGGGTCAGGTAGTGGGACGCAGTATTTT. Protein: CASSLGGSGSGTQYF.

This clone was observed at least ten times. This chain connects TRBV15 to TRBJ1-2; no firm D call. From germline, CDR1 is LNHNV and CDR2 YYDKDF (reference sequence). V lost 0 bases and J lost 2, with 10 bases in between. This CDR3 has 15 residues. CDR3 bases: TGTGCCACCAGCAGAGATCTACTGGGGAACTATGGCTACACCTTC. It translates to CATSRDLLGNYGYTF.

The chain couples TRBV2 to TRBJ1-2; D is undetermined. This CDR3 region has 13 residues. Trimming removed 4 bases from V and 8 bases from J, with 14 bases in between. Germline CDR1 reads SNHLY; CDR2 reads FYNNEI. The DNA for the CDR3 is TGTGCCAGCAGTGCTTTTAGATCGAGCGGCTACACCTTC. Encoded protein: CASSAFRSSGYTF.

This clone appeared once. The genes are TRBV11-2 and TRBJ2-7, with 11 positions matching TRBD1. Losses at the gene ends were 2 bases for V and 0 bases for J; bases not matched to a gene: 9. The CDR3 loop spans 18 amino acids. Germline V gene sequence: CDR1 SGHAT, CDR2 FQNNGV. CDR3 region: CASSLRLRDRGISYEQYF. The CDR3 region has the DNA TGTGCCAGCAGCTTAAGGCTCCGGGACAGGGGGATCTCCTACGAGCAGTACTTC.

Only a few counts were recorded for this clone. The V and J genes are TRBV25-1 and TRBJ1-5; 7 bases agree with TRBD1. Trimming removed 1 base from V and 5 bases from J; junction bases left unmatched: 5. Germline CDR1 MGHDK, CDR2 SYGVNS. The CDR3 runs 15 residues. The CDR3 region is CASSESGRGDQPQHF. The DNA of the CDR3 is TGTGCCAGCAGTGAATCCGGCAGGGGGGATCAGCCCCAGCATTTT.

For the CDR3, the DNA is TGTGCCAGCAGTGTACGGGGTGGCACTGAAGCTTTCTTT. Protein sequence: CASSVRGGTEAFF. This rearrangement joins TRBV6-4 to TRBJ1-1; the D is unclear. In germline, CDR1 is MRHNA, CDR2 SNTAGT. Trimming removed 4 bases from V and 4 bases from J, with 10 bases in between. CDR3 length: 13 amino acids.

Concerning this clone itself: Mismatch with germline at one junction end may stem from a read error. The chain employs TRBV12-3 or TRBV12-4 and TRBJ2-3; the D is unclear. There are 12 residues in the CDR3. The CDR3 reads CASSRGTVTQYF. In DNA form, the CDR3 reads TGTGCCAGTTCACGAGGCACAGTTACGCAGTATTTT.

This clone appeared once. The chain has TRBV7-6 and TRBJ1-1, with D hard to call. CDR1 SGHVS and CDR2 FNYEAQ come from the germline V gene. The CDR3 is 19 residues long. With 2 bases removed from V and 4 bases from J, the gap between germline ends came to 26 bases. The chain's CDR3 is CASSLLLSVNGNLGTEAFF. CDR3 DNA sequence: TGTGCCAGCAGCTTATTATTATCGGTTAACGGAAACTTGGGCACTGAAGCTTTCTTT.

The chain combines TRBV7-9 with TRBJ2-3; TRBD1 agrees at 7 bases. V shed 5 bases and J 2 bases; nucleotides not matched to a gene: 7. The germline V gene has CDR1 SEHNR and CDR2 FQNEAQ (reference sequence). The CDR3 loop spans 15 amino acids. For the CDR3, the DNA is TGTGCCAGCAGCCCCACAGGGGCCCCCACAGATACGCAGTATTTT. This sequence encodes CASSPTGAPTDTQYF.

This chain joins TRBV19 and TRBJ2-3; 9 bases match TRBD1. The length of the CDR3 is 15 residues. Per the germline V gene, CDR1 is LNHDA and CDR2 is SQIVND (reference sequence). The V and J ends lost 1 base and 3 bases, in that order; junction bases with no gene match: 2. In nucleotides, the CDR3 is TGTGCCAGTAGTATAGGGGGACAGGGTACAGATACGCAGTATTTT. Its protein product is CASSIGGQGTDTQYF.